Listed below are T cell receptor beta chains from one sample, sequenced in a study of early T cells in non-severe SARS-CoV-2 infection. TCRdb re-called the 5' RACE reads through MiXCR, storing one row per CDR3 protein. The sample lists 65,000 to 80,000 distinct CDR3 sequences, 10% to 12% occurring once. The specimen was whole blood. Receptors were obtained from an adult who was a healthcare worker with PCR-confirmed SARS-CoV-2 infection or an uninfected control (not recorded which). CDR3s leave out the opening cysteine and the closing phenylalanine or tryptophan. Fields, in order: CDR3 protein, D gene, J gene, V gene. D genes are given only for firm matches.

CDR3aa: ASTRGGTYEQY
d_gene: .
j_gene: TRBJ2-7
v_gene: TRBV12-3/TRBV12-4

CDR3aa: ASSEESPLH
d_gene: .
j_gene: TRBJ1-6
v_gene: TRBV28

CDR3aa: ASARGSYNEQF
d_gene: .
j_gene: TRBJ2-1
v_gene: TRBV6-6

CDR3aa: ASRPALTGNTEAF
d_gene: .
j_gene: TRBJ1-1
v_gene: TRBV28

CDR3aa: ASSQGLMNTGELF
d_gene: .
j_gene: TRBJ2-2
v_gene: TRBV4-3

CDR3aa: ASSQASGTGPYEQY
d_gene: .
j_gene: TRBJ2-7
v_gene: TRBV3-2

CDR3aa: SASGQGSWTQY
d_gene: TRBD1
j_gene: TRBJ2-5
v_gene: TRBV29-1

CDR3aa: ASSGLGPMQETQY
d_gene: .
j_gene: TRBJ2-5
v_gene: TRBV27

CDR3aa: SAMDRGQPPLH
d_gene: TRBD1
j_gene: TRBJ1-6
v_gene: TRBV29-1

CDR3aa: ASRPTDNTEAF
d_gene: .
j_gene: TRBJ1-1
v_gene: TRBV14

CDR3aa: ASRGTGMGLEQY
d_gene: TRBD1
j_gene: TRBJ2-7
v_gene: TRBV6-6

CDR3aa: ASTTGGDEQY
d_gene: .
j_gene: TRBJ2-7
v_gene: TRBV3-1

CDR3aa: ASRSTQRTQH
d_gene: .
j_gene: TRBJ1-5
v_gene: TRBV6-2/TRBV6-3

CDR3aa: ASSSPQGGPNYGYT
d_gene: TRBD1
j_gene: TRBJ1-2
v_gene: TRBV7-9

CDR3aa: ASSLKVSYEQY
d_gene: .
j_gene: TRBJ2-7
v_gene: TRBV12-3/TRBV12-4

CDR3aa: ASSLAGTGLLY
d_gene: TRBD1
j_gene: TRBJ2-7
v_gene: TRBV7-7

CDR3aa: ASSLVGQGYGYT
d_gene: .
j_gene: TRBJ1-2
v_gene: TRBV5-4

CDR3aa: ASSPGTSGTDTQY
d_gene: TRBD2
j_gene: TRBJ2-3
v_gene: TRBV5-1

CDR3aa: ASSVSFDFSTDTQY
d_gene: .
j_gene: TRBJ2-3
v_gene: TRBV9

CDR3aa: ASSLDQIGTEAF
d_gene: .
j_gene: TRBJ1-1
v_gene: TRBV5-1

CDR3aa: ASSSLSGEGNEQF
d_gene: TRBD2
j_gene: TRBJ2-1
v_gene: TRBV6-5

CDR3aa: SVSGGQVYGYT
d_gene: TRBD1
j_gene: TRBJ1-2
v_gene: TRBV29-1

CDR3aa: ASSPQRAQGANVLT
d_gene: .
j_gene: TRBJ2-6
v_gene: TRBV14

CDR3aa: ASSTTYLRQEAF
d_gene: .
j_gene: TRBJ1-1
v_gene: TRBV6-2/TRBV6-3

CDR3aa: ASSVAGGSGGRYQETQY
d_gene: TRBD2
j_gene: TRBJ2-5
v_gene: TRBV9

CDR3aa: AYRGELYRYT
d_gene: .
j_gene: TRBJ1-2
v_gene: TRBV2

CDR3aa: AWSAPRTSPNGEQF
d_gene: TRBD2
j_gene: TRBJ2-1
v_gene: TRBV30

CDR3aa: ATLRDTGELF
d_gene: .
j_gene: TRBJ2-2
v_gene: TRBV2

CDR3aa: ASSLAGTDNSPLH
d_gene: .
j_gene: TRBJ1-6
v_gene: TRBV5-1

CDR3aa: SVDGQGYEQY
d_gene: TRBD1
j_gene: TRBJ2-7
v_gene: TRBV29-1

CDR3aa: ASSLTRNEQY
d_gene: .
j_gene: TRBJ2-7
v_gene: TRBV11-2

CDR3aa: ASSLRGQHQETQY
d_gene: .
j_gene: TRBJ2-5
v_gene: TRBV11-2

CDR3aa: SVISGGGETQY
d_gene: TRBD2
j_gene: TRBJ2-5
v_gene: TRBV29-1

CDR3aa: ASRAQTFSGNTIY
d_gene: .
j_gene: TRBJ1-3
v_gene: TRBV7-2

CDR3aa: ASTRTGTAYEQY
d_gene: TRBD1
j_gene: TRBJ2-7
v_gene: TRBV6-2/TRBV6-3

CDR3aa: AISVTVPGELF
d_gene: .
j_gene: TRBJ2-2
v_gene: TRBV10-3

CDR3aa: ASSASSLVEQY
d_gene: .
j_gene: TRBJ2-7
v_gene: TRBV9

CDR3aa: ASRRSGGANTQY
d_gene: .
j_gene: TRBJ2-3
v_gene: TRBV12-3/TRBV12-4

CDR3aa: ASSESAGLNEKLF
d_gene: .
j_gene: TRBJ1-4
v_gene: TRBV25-1

CDR3aa: ASSPGQKSYEQY
d_gene: TRBD1
j_gene: TRBJ2-7
v_gene: TRBV10-1

CDR3aa: ASSTKGNTEAF
d_gene: .
j_gene: TRBJ1-1
v_gene: TRBV4-3

CDR3aa: ASSPPDRDYNEQF
d_gene: TRBD1
j_gene: TRBJ2-1
v_gene: TRBV6-2/TRBV6-3

CDR3aa: ASSQNTGSGELF
d_gene: .
j_gene: TRBJ2-2
v_gene: TRBV7-9

CDR3aa: ASLPGRGLETQY
d_gene: TRBD1
j_gene: TRBJ2-5
v_gene: TRBV2

CDR3aa: ASSLLGGGAGPGANVLT
d_gene: TRBD2
j_gene: TRBJ2-6
v_gene: TRBV5-7

CDR3aa: ASSFVNTQY
d_gene: .
j_gene: TRBJ2-3
v_gene: TRBV11-2

CDR3aa: SASLSGGANEQF
d_gene: TRBD2
j_gene: TRBJ2-1
v_gene: TRBV20-1

CDR3aa: ASSQDLATENEQF
d_gene: .
j_gene: TRBJ2-1
v_gene: TRBV4-2

CDR3aa: ASSPSGGSDTQY
d_gene: TRBD2
j_gene: TRBJ2-3
v_gene: TRBV18

CDR3aa: SAEGAQQF
d_gene: .
j_gene: TRBJ2-1
v_gene: TRBV29-1

CDR3aa: ASSPAGRDEKLF
d_gene: .
j_gene: TRBJ1-4
v_gene: TRBV18

CDR3aa: ASSPDSKNYNSPLH
d_gene: .
j_gene: TRBJ1-6
v_gene: TRBV18

CDR3aa: ASSPPRGGHAFNQPQH
d_gene: .
j_gene: TRBJ1-5
v_gene: TRBV5-4